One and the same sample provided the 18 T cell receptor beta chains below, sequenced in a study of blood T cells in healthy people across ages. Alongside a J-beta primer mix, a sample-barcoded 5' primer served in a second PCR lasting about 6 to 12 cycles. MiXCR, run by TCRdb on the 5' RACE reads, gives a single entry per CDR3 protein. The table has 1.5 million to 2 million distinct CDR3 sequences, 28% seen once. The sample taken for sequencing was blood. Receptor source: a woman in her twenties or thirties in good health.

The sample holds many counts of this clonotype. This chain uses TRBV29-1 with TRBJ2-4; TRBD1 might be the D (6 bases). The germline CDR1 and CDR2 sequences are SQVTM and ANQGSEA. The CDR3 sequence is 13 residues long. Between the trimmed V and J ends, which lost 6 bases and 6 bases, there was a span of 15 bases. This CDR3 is CSVIQGLGNIQYF. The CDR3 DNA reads TGCAGCGTCATACAGGGTTTGGGAAACATTCAGTACTTC.

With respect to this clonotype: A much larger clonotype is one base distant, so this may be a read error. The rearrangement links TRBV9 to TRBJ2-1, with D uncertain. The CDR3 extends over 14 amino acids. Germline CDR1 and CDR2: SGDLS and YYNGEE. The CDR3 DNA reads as TGTGCCTGCAGCGTACAGAGCTCCTACAATGAGCAGTTCTTC. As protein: CACSVQSSYNEQFF. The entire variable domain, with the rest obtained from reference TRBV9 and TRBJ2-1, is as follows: DSGVTQTPKHLITATGQRVTLRCSPRSGDLSVYWYQQSLDQGLQFLIQYYNGEERAKGNILERFSAQQFPDLHSELNLSSLELGDSALYFCACSVQSSYNEQFFGPGTRLTVL.

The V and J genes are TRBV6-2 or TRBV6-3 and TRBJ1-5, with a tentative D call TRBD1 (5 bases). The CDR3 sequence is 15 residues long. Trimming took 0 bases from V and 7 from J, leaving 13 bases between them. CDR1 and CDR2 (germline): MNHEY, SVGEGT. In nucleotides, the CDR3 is TGTGCCAGCAGTTACTCCGGACACCTGGGACAGCCCCAGCATTTT. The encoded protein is CASSYSGHLGQPQHF.

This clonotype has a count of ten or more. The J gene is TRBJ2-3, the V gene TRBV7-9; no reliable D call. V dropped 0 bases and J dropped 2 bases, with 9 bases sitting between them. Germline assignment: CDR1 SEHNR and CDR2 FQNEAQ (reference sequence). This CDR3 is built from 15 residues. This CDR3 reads CASSLASVDTDTQYF. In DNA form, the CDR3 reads TGTGCCAGCAGCTTAGCCAGCGTCGACACAGATACGCAGTATTTT.

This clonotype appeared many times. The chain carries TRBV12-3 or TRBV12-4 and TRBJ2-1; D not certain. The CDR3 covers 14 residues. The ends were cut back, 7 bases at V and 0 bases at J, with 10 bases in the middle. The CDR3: CASIKHLSYNEQFF. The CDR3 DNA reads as TGTGCCAGCATTAAACACCTCTCCTACAATGAGCAGTTCTTC.

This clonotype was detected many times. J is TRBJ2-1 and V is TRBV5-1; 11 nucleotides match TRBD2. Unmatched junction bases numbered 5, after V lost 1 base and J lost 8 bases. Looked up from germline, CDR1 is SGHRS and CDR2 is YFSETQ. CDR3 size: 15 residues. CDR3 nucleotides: TGCGCCAGCAGCTTGATAGCGGGGGGGAGCTATGAGCAGTTCTTC. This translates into CASSLIAGGSYEQFF.

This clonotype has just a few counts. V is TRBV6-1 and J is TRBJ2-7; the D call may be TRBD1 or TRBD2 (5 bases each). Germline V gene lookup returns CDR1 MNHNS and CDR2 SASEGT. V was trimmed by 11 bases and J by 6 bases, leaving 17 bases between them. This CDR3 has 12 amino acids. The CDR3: CAVTQGAIEQYF. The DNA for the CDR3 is TGTGCCGTAACCCAGGGAGCCATCGAGCAGTACTTC.

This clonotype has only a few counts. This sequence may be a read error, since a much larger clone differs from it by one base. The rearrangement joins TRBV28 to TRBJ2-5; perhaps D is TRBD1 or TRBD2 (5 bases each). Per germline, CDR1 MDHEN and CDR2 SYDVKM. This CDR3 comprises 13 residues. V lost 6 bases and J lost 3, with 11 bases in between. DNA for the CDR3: TGTGCCAGCAGCGGGGACGGCAAAGAGACCCAGTACTTC. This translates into CASSGDGKETQYF.

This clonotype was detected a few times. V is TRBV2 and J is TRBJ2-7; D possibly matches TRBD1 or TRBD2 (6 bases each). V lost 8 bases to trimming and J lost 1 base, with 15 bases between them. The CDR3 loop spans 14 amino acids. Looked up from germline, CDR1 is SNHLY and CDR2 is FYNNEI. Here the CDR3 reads CASGGGTLSYEQYF. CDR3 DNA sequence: TGTGCCAGCGGAGGGGGAACACTTTCCTACGAGCAGTACTTC.

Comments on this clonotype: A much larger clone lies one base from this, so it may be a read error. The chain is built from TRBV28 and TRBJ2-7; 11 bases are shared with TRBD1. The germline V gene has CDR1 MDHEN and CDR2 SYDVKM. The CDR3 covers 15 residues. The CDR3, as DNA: TGTGCCAACAGTTCTTTTGGACAGGGGGCAGTTGAGCAGTACTTC. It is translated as CANSSFGQGAVEQYF.

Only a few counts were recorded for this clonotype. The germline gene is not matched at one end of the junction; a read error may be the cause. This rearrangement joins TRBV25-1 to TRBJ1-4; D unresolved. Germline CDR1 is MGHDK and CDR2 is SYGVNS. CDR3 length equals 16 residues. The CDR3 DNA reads TGTGTCAGCAGTGAATATAAAGTGGCAACTAATGAAAAACTGTTTTTT. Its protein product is CVSSEYKVATNEKLFF.

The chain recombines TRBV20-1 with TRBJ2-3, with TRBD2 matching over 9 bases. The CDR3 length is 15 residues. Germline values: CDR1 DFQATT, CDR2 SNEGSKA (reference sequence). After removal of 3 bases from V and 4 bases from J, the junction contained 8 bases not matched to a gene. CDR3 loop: CSARISGSNADTQYF. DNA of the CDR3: TGCAGTGCTAGGATTAGCGGGAGTAACGCAGATACGCAGTATTTT.

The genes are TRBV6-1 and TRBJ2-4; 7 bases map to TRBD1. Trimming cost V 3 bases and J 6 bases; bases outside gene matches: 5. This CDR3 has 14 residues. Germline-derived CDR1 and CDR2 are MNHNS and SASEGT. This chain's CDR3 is CASSESGGTNIQYF. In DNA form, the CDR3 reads TGTGCCAGCAGTGAGTCAGGGGGTACAAACATTCAGTACTTC.

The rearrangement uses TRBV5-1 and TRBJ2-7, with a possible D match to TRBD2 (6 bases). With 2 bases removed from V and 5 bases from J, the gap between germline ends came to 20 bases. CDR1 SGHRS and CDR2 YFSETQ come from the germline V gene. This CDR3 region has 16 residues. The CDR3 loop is CASSFRGRWLSDEQYF. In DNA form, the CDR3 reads TGCGCCAGCAGCTTTCGGGGGAGATGGCTATCCGACGAGCAGTACTTC.

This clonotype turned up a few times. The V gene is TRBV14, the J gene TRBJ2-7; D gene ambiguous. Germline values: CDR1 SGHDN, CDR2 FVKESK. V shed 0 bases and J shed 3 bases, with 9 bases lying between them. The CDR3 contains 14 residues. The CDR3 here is CASSQELGYYEQYF. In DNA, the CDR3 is TGTGCCAGCAGCCAAGAGCTCGGATACTACGAGCAGTACTTC.

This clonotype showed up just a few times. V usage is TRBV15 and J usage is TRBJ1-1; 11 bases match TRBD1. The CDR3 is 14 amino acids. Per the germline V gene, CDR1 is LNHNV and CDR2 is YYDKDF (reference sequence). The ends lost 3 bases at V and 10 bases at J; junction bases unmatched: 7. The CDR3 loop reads CATSSGGQGVRAFF. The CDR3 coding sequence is TGTGCCACCAGCAGCGGGGGACAGGGGGTTCGAGCTTTCTTT.

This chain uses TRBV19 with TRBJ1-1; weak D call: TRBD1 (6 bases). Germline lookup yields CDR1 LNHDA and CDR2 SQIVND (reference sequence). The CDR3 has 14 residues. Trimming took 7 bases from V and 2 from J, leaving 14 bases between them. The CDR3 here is CASKVGTSNTEAFF. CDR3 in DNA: TGTGCCAGTAAGGTCGGGACAAGTAACACTGAAGCTTTCTTT.

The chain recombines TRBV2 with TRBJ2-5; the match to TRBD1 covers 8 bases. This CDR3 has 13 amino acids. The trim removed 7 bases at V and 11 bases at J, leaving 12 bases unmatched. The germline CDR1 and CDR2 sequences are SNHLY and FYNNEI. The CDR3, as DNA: TGTGCCAGCAAGGCAGGGGGCGAAGATGAGCAGTACTTC. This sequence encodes CASKAGGEDEQYF. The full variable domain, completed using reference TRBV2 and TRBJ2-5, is EPEVTQTPSHQVTQMGQEVILRCVPISNHLYFYWYRQILGQKVEFLVSFYNNEISEKSEIFDDQFSVERPDGSNFTLKIRSTKLEDSAMYFCASKAGGEDEQYFGPGTRLLVL.